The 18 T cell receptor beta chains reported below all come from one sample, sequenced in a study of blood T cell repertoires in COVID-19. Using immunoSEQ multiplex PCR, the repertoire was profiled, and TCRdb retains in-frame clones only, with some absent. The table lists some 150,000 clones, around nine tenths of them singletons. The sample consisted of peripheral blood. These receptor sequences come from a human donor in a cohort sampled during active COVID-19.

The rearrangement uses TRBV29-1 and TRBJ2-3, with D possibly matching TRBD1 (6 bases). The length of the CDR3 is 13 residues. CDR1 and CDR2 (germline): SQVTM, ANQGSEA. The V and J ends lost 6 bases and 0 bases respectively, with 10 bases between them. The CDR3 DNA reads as TGCAGCGTAGGGGACACTAGCACAGATACGCAGTATTTT. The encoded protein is CSVGDTSTDTQYF.

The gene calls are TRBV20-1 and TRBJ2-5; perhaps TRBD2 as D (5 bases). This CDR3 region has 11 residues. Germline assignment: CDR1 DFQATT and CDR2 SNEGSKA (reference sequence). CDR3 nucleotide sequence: TGCAGCCTGGTCTGGAGGGAGACCCAGTACTTC. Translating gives CSLVWRETQYF.

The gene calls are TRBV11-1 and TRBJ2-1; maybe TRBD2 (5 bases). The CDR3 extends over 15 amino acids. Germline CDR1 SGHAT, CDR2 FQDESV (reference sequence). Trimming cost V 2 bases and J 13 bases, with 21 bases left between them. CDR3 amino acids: CASSLLRVRASSQFF. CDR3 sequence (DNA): TGTGCCAGCAGCTTATTACGGGTTAGGGCTAGCTCCCAGTTCTTC.

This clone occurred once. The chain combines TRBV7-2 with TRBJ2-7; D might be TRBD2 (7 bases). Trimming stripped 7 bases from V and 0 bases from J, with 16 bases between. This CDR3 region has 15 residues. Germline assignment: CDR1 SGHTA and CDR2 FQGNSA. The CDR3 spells CASTPGGGASYEQYF. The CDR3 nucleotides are TGTGCCAGCACCCCCGGTGGGGGGGCCTCCTACGAGCAGTACTTC. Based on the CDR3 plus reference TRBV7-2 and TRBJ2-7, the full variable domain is GAGVSQSPSNKVTEKGKDVELRCDPISGHTALYWYRQSLGQGLEFLIYFQGNSAPDKSGLPSDRFSAERTGGSVSTLTIQRTQQEDSAVYLCASTPGGGASYEQYFGPGTRLTVT.

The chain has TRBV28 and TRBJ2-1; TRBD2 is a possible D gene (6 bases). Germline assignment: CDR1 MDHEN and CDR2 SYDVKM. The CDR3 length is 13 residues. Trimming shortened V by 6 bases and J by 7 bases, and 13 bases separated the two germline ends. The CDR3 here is CASRTGELNEQFF. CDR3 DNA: TGTGCCAGCAGGACGGGGGAATTGAATGAGCAGTTCTTC.

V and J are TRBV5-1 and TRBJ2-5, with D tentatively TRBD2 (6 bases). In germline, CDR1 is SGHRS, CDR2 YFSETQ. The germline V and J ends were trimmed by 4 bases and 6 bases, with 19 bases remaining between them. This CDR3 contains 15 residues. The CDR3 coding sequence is TGCGCCAGCAGCGGCGAGGGACTTACGGGAAAGACCCAGTACTTC. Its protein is CASSGEGLTGKTQYF.

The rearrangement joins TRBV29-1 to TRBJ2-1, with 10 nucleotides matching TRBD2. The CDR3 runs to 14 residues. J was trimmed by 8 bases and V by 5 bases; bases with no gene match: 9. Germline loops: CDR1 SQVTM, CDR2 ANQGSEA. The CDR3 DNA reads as TGCAGCGTTAGTGCTAGCGGGGGATTTGATGAGCAGTTCTTC. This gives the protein CSVSASGGFDEQFF.

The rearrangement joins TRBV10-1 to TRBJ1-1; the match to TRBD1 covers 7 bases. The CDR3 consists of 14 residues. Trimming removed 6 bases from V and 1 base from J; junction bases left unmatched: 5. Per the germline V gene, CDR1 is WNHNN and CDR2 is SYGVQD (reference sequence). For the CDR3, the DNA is TGCGCCAGCAGCTCAGGGACAGCGAACACTGAAGCTTTCTTT. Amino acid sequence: CASSSGTANTEAFF.

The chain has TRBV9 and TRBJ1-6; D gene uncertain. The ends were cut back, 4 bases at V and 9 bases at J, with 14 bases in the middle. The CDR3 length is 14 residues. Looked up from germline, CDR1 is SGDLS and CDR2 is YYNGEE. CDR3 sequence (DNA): TGTGCCAGCAGCCGGGGAGAGGGCGGTTCACCCCTCCACTTT. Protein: CASSRGEGGSPLHF.

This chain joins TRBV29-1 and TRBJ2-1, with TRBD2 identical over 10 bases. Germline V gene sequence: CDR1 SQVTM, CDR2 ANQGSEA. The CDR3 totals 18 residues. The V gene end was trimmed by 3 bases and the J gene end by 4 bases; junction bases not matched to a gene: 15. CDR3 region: CSVEGRSSGGSIYNEQFF. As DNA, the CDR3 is TGCAGCGTTGAGGGGCGGAGTAGCGGGGGGTCCATATACAATGAGCAGTTCTTC.

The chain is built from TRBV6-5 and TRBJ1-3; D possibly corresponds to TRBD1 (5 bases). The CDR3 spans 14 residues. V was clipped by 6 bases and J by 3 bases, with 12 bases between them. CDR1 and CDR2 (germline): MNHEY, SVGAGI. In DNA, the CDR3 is TGTGCCAGCAGCCGCGGGACCGTTGGAAACACCATATATTTT. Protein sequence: CASSRGTVGNTIYF.

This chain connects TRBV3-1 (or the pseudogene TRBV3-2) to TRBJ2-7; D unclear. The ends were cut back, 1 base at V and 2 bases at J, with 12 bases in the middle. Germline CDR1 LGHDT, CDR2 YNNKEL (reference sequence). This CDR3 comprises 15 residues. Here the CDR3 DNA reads TGTGCCAGCAGCCAAGTTCCCAGTAAGACCTACGAGCAGTACTTC. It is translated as CASSQVPSKTYEQYF.

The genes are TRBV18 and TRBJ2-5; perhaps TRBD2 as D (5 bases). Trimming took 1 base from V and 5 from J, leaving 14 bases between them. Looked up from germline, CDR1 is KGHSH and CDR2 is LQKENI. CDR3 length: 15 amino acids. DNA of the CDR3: TGTGCCAGCTCACCACAGGGAGCTCCTCGGGAGACCCAGTACTTC. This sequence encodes CASSPQGAPRETQYF.

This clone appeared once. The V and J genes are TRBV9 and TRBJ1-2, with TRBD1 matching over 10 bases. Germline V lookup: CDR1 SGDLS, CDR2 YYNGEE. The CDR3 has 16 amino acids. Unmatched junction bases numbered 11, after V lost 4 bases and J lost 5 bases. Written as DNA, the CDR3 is TGTGCCAGCAGCCCAACCGGGGGACAGGGGTCATATGGCTACACCTTC. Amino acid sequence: CASSPTGGQGSYGYTF.

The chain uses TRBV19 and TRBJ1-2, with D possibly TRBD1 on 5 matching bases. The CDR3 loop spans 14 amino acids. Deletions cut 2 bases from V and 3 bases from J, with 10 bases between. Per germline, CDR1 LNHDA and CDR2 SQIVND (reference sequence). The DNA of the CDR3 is TGTGCCAGTAGTATATATGGGGGGGACTATGGCTACACCTTC. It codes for CASSIYGGDYGYTF.

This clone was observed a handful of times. Here the CDR3 reads CASRFRDTNSPLHF. DNA for the CDR3: TGTGCCAGCAGGTTCCGGGACACTAATTCACCCCTCCACTTT. V usage is TRBV6-5 and J usage is TRBJ1-6; maybe TRBD1 (6 bases). V shed 6 bases and J shed 6 bases, with 12 bases lying between them. CDR3 size: 14 residues. Germline-derived CDR1 and CDR2 are MNHEY and SVGAGI.

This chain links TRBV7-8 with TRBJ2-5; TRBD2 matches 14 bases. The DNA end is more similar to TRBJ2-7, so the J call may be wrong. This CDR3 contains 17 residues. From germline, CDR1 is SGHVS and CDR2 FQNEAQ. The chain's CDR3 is CASSRGLAGGATYEQYF. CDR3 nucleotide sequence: TGTGCCAGCAGCCGTGGACTAGCGGGGGGCGCTACCTACGAGCAGTACTTC.

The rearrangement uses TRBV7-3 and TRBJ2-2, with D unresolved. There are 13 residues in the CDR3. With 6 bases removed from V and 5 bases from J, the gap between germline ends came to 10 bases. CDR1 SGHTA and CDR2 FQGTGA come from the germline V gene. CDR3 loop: CASRFAWTGELFF. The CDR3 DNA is TGTGCCAGCAGATTCGCGTGGACCGGGGAGCTGTTTTTT.